The 9 T cell receptor beta chains reported below all come from one sample, sequenced in a study of esophageal squamous cell carcinoma under preoperative chemotherapy. Time point given: before preoperative PTX-NDP chemotherapy. TCRdb re-called the PCR reads through MiXCR, storing one row per CDR3 protein. Among about 30,000 distinct CDR3 sequences, about half were seen once, and the ten largest hold approximately 12%. Sample collection occurred from a patient given preoperative chemotherapy. The origin of the receptors is a human donor with esophageal squamous cell carcinoma. The donor label of this sample is uncertain.

The rearrangement links TRBV28 to TRBJ2-1; the D gene is possibly TRBD1 (5 bases). The CDR3 runs 15 residues. V was shortened by 2 bases and J by 4 bases, with 12 bases between the two germline ends. The germline CDR1 and CDR2 sequences are MDHEN and SYDVKM. The CDR3 sequence: CASSLVRQPYNEQFF. CDR3 DNA sequence: TGTGCCAGCAGTTTAGTTCGACAGCCGTACAATGAGCAGTTCTTC.

This clonotype qualifies as medium-sized (0.01 to 0.1%). V usage is TRBV12-3 or TRBV12-4 and J usage is TRBJ2-5; 8 bases are a match to TRBD1. CDR3 length: 13 residues. Unmatched junction bases numbered 12, after V lost 9 bases and J lost 9 bases. The CDR3 sequence: CASLDRAGEAQYF. The CDR3 region has the DNA TGTGCCAGTTTGGACAGGGCCGGGGAGGCCCAGTACTTC.

This clonotype was recorded many times. Since a much larger clone is just one base distant, this may be a read error. V gene TRBV12-3 or TRBV12-4 combines with J gene TRBJ2-5, with 10 nucleotides matching TRBD2. V shed 1 base, J shed 11 bases, and the junction held 13 bases outside the gene matches. The CDR3 length is 16 residues. In DNA form, the CDR3 reads TGTGCCAGCAGTTTAGAGGCTAGCGGGAGCGGGAATGAGCAGTACTTC. Amino acids: CASSLEASGSGNEQYF.

The chain recombines TRBV18 with TRBJ2-1, with D possibly matching TRBD1 (5 bases). The germline V and J ends were trimmed by 3 bases and 6 bases, with 9 bases remaining between them. The CDR3 contains 13 residues. Germline V gene lookup returns CDR1 KGHSH and CDR2 LQKENI. This CDR3 reads CASSPGLSNEQFF. CDR3 in DNA: TGTGCCAGCTCACCGGGGCTCTCCAATGAGCAGTTCTTC.

This clonotype was detected a few times. The rearrangement joins TRBV6-1 to TRBJ2-1; no definite D call. This CDR3 comprises 10 residues. The V end was cut by 5 bases, the J end by 7 bases, with 3 bases between. Germline CDR1 reads MNHNS; CDR2 reads SASEGT. The CDR3 spells CASSQNEQFF. CDR3 DNA: TGTGCCAGCAGTCAGAATGAGCAGTTCTTC.

In this sample, this clonotype turned up a few times. V and J are TRBV6-1 and TRBJ1-4; 10 bases are shared with TRBD1. Per germline, CDR1 MNHNS and CDR2 SASEGT. Unmatched junction bases numbered 11, after V lost 5 bases and J lost 8 bases. The CDR3 runs to 16 residues. CDR3: CASSPYSPDRGEKLFF. The CDR3 nucleotides are TGTGCCAGCAGTCCCTATTCACCGGACAGGGGGGAAAAACTGTTTTTT.

This clonotype was detected many times. The rearrangement joins TRBV7-2 to TRBJ1-2; no clear D gene. Between the trimmed V and J ends, which lost 1 base and 4 bases, there was a span of 7 bases. Germline V gene data show CDR1 as SGHTA and CDR2 as FQGNSA. The CDR3 runs 13 residues. This chain's CDR3 is CASSLDGSYGYTF. The CDR3, as DNA: TGTGCCAGCAGCTTAGACGGCAGCTATGGCTACACCTTC.

The chain joins TRBV5-1 to TRBJ2-5; 8 nucleotides align to TRBD2. The better agreement between TRBJ2-7 and the DNA end casts doubt on the J call. This CDR3 region has 14 residues. Germline CDR1 reads SGHRS; CDR2 reads YFSETQ. In DNA form, the CDR3 reads TGCGCCAGCAGGGCCGGGACTAGAGTTAGCGAGCAGTACTTC. It specifies CASRAGTRVSEQYF.

This clonotype was counted only a few times. This chain uses TRBV18 with TRBJ2-7, with a weak D call TRBD2 (5 bases). CDR3 length equals 14 residues. From germline, CDR1 is KGHSH and CDR2 LQKENI. V was clipped by 6 bases and J by 2 bases, with 14 bases between them. CDR3 nucleotide sequence: TGTGCCAGCTCTAGGAGTCCGAGGGCCTACGAGCAGTACTTC. It specifies CASSRSPRAYEQYF.